Following are 26 T cell receptor beta chains from one sample sequenced in a study of T cell repertoires in cytomegalovirus infection. TCRdb analysed the reads with MiXCR anew, one entry per CDR3 protein. Of 200,000 to 250,000 distinct CDR3 sequences listed, about 20% are singletons. Sequencing was performed on CD8+ T cells from PBMCs. The receptors come from a human donor in good health (CMV status not recorded). Some clones in this sample may be carry-over from other donors' samples.

The J gene is TRBJ2-3, the V gene TRBV27, with 9 bases matching TRBD2. V was pared by 8 bases and J by 6 bases, with 12 bases of the junction left unmatched. The CDR3 runs 15 residues. Germline V lookup: CDR1 MNHEY, CDR2 SMNVEV (reference sequence). DNA for the CDR3: TGTGCCAGCTACCCACTAGCGGGCCCGCGGGATACGCAGTATTTT. This translates into CASYPLAGPRDTQYF.

This clonotype was seen only a few times. The genes are TRBV28 and TRBJ1-5; no firm D call. The CDR3 consists of 14 residues. Trimming cost V 5 bases and J 3 bases, with 11 bases left between them. CDR1 MDHEN and CDR2 SYDVKM come from the germline V gene. The CDR3 protein is CASSLGGNNQPQHF. CDR3 nucleotide sequence: TGTGCCAGCAGTCTGGGAGGGAACAATCAGCCCCAGCATTTT.

This clonotype was counted at least ten times. This chain uses TRBV7-2 with TRBJ2-5; TRBD2 is a possible D gene (5 bases). CDR3 length: 16 residues. V was cut by 3 bases and J by 2 bases, with 16 bases left in between. Germline V gene lookup returns CDR1 SGHTA and CDR2 FQGNSA. The CDR3 DNA follows: TGTGCCAGCAGCTTGAGAAGCGGTATATTACAAGAGACCCAGTACTTC. Its protein product is CASSLRSGILQETQYF.

The V gene is TRBV10-3, the J gene TRBJ2-1; the match to TRBD1 covers 7 bases. The germline gives CDR1 ENHRY, CDR2 SYGVKD. The CDR3 consists of 13 residues. Trimming at V came to 8 bases and at J to 4 bases, leaving 5 bases not matched to a gene. CDR3 region: CAIGQESYNEQFF. CDR3 nucleotides: TGTGCCATCGGACAGGAGTCTTACAATGAGCAGTTCTTC.

This chain uses TRBV18 with TRBJ2-5; D gene unclear. V was trimmed by 2 bases and J by 1 base, leaving 8 bases between them. CDR3 length: 14 amino acids. Per germline, CDR1 KGHSH and CDR2 LQKENI. The CDR3 reads CASSPYQAQETQYF. In DNA form, the CDR3 reads TGTGCCAGCTCACCATATCAGGCCCAAGAGACCCAGTACTTC.

In its sample, this clonotype was seen many times. The V gene is TRBV12-3 or TRBV12-4, the J gene TRBJ2-7; 9 bases map to TRBD2. Germline trimming cut 3 bases from V and 0 bases from J; bases unmatched to any gene: 3. The CDR3 contains 15 residues. This CDR3 reads CASSLWRGGSYEQYF. The DNA for the CDR3 is TGTGCCAGCAGTTTGTGGCGGGGGGGCTCCTACGAGCAGTACTTC.

This clonotype has more than one count but fewer than ten. The rearrangement joins TRBV6-1 to TRBJ2-7; D possibly uses TRBD1 or TRBD2 (5 bases each). The CDR3 loop spans 11 amino acids. CDR1 and CDR2 (germline): MNHNS, SASEGT. V lost 6 bases, J lost 6 bases, and 9 bases lay in between. Here the CDR3 DNA reads TGTGCCAGCAGGGGGGTCGCCGAGCAGTACTTC. It is translated as CASRGVAEQYF.

This clonotype was found a few times. J is TRBJ1-1 and V is TRBV15; 10 bases align to TRBD1. J gave up 4 bases and V 3 bases, and 5 bases lay outside the gene matches. The CDR3 spans 15 residues. From germline, CDR1 is LNHNV and CDR2 YYDKDF (reference sequence). The CDR3, as DNA: TGTGCCACCAGCAGCGGACAGGGGGGAGGCACTGAAGCTTTCTTT. It translates to CATSSGQGGGTEAFF.

This sequence joins TRBV15 and TRBJ1-5; perhaps TRBD1 as D (5 bases). The CDR3 length is 15 residues. V was cut by 5 bases and J by 4 bases, with 15 bases left in between. Germline CDR1 and CDR2: LNHNV and YYDKDF (reference sequence). The CDR3 DNA reads TGTGCCACCAGCCCTAACAGGTTCCAGAATCAGCCCCAGCATTTT. Its translation: CATSPNRFQNQPQHF.

This clonotype was counted a few times. One junction end does not reproduce the germline sequence, and a read error may be involved. The CDR3 spells CASSLGLAARF. The CDR3 DNA follows: TGTGCCAGCAGCTTGGGACTAGCCGCACGCTTC. The V call is TRBV7-9, the J call TRBJ2-7; TRBD2 matches 9 bases. The CDR3 consists of 11 residues. Germline V gene sequence: CDR1 SEHNR, CDR2 FQNEAQ (reference sequence).

This clonotype came up many times. The rearrangement joins TRBV7-2 to TRBJ2-7; the match to TRBD2 covers 7 bases. Trimming cost V 1 base and J 5 bases; bases outside gene matches: 5. The CDR3 consists of 14 residues. Germline V gene lookup returns CDR1 SGHTA and CDR2 FQGNSA. The CDR3 region is CASSLDITSDEQYF. The CDR3 nucleotides read TGTGCCAGCAGCTTAGATATCACTAGCGACGAGCAGTACTTC.

This clonotype was counted only a few times. V gene TRBV4-1 combines with J gene TRBJ1-5; D uncertain. Trimming stripped 1 base from V and 0 bases from J, with 13 bases between. Germline values: CDR1 MGHRA, CDR2 YSYEKL. This CDR3 has 17 residues. The CDR3 is CASSQVPGMYSNQPQHF. Here the CDR3 DNA reads TGCGCCAGCAGCCAAGTCCCGGGAATGTATAGCAATCAGCCCCAGCATTTT.

This chain connects TRBV19 to TRBJ1-5, with D maybe TRBD1 (6 bases). CDR1 and CDR2 from the germline V gene are LNHDA and SQIVND (reference sequence). V dropped 3 bases and J dropped 0 bases, with 9 bases sitting between them. This CDR3 has 15 amino acids. CDR3 nucleotide sequence: TGTGCCAGTAGTATTTGGGACACTAGCAATCAGCCCCAGCATTTT. Translating gives CASSIWDTSNQPQHF. Complete variable domain (other parts from reference TRBV19 and TRBJ1-5): DGGITQSPKYLFRKEGQNVTLSCEQNLNHDAMYWYRQDPGQGLRLIYYSQIVNDFQKGDIAEGYSVSREKKESFPLTVTSAQKNPTAFYLCASSIWDTSNQPQHFGDGTRLSIL.

The rearrangement links TRBV2 to TRBJ2-5; D unresolved. The length of the CDR3 is 13 residues. CDR1 is SNHLY, CDR2 FYNNEI, per germline. V was clipped by 10 bases and J by 5 bases, with 17 bases between them. The CDR3 sequence: CATRMGLGETQYF. The CDR3 DNA is TGTGCCACCAGAATGGGCCTTGGGGAGACCCAGTACTTC.

This clonotype was detected ten times or more. The rearrangement links TRBV28 to TRBJ2-7; 10 bases fit TRBD2. Germline V gives CDR1 MDHEN, CDR2 SYDVKM. The CDR3 runs 15 residues. Losses at the gene ends were 5 bases for V and 7 bases for J; bases not matched to a gene: 11. The CDR3 region is CASSPTSGEDWEQYF. CDR3 in DNA: TGTGCCAGCAGTCCCACTAGCGGGGAGGACTGGGAGCAGTACTTC.

CDR3 residues: CASSFDSYGYTF. The DNA for the CDR3 is TGTGCCAGCAGCTTCGACAGTTATGGCTACACCTTC. The chain recombines TRBV5-5 with TRBJ1-2, with D possibly TRBD1 on 5 matching bases. The V gene's germline CDR1 is SGHKS and CDR2 YYEKEE (reference sequence). This CDR3 comprises 12 residues. Deletions cut 2 bases from V and 5 bases from J, with 7 bases between.

Only a few counts were recorded for this clonotype. CDR3 nucleotide sequence: TGTGCCAGCAGCGGCAGGGGTGACACTGAAGCTTTCTTT. It yields the protein CASSGRGDTEAFF. V usage is TRBV9 and J usage is TRBJ1-1; possible D gene TRBD1, 6 bases. The germline CDR1 and CDR2 sequences are SGDLS and YYNGEE. The CDR3 has 13 residues. The ends were cut back, 3 bases at V and 3 bases at J, with 9 bases in the middle. Filled out from reference TRBV9 and TRBJ1-1, the complete variable domain reads DSGVTQTPKHLITATGQRVTLRCSPRSGDLSVYWYQQSLDQGLQFLIQYYNGEERAKGNILERFSAQQFPDLHSELNLSSLELGDSALYFCASSGRGDTEAFFGQGTRLTVV.

This clonotype was observed a few times. This chain links TRBV19 with TRBJ2-1, with 10 bases aligning to TRBD2. With V trimmed by 9 bases and J by 6 bases, 8 bases remained unmatched. Germline V gene lookup returns CDR1 LNHDA and CDR2 SQIVND (reference sequence). The CDR3 has 14 amino acids. In nucleotides, the CDR3 is TGTGCCAGCGCTATAGCGGGGGGCCGCAATGAGCAGTTCTTC. It yields the protein CASAIAGGRNEQFF.

This clonotype was seen only a few times. The V call is TRBV6-2 or TRBV6-3, the J call TRBJ2-5, with D perhaps TRBD1 or TRBD2 (5 bases each). Trimming took 2 bases from V and 3 from J, leaving 16 bases between them. CDR1 is MNHEY, CDR2 SVGEGT, per germline. The CDR3 runs to 16 residues. The CDR3 loop is CASSYSPGTRKETQYF. The CDR3 coding sequence is TGTGCCAGCAGTTACAGCCCCGGGACCAGAAAAGAGACCCAGTACTTC.

This clonotype came up many times. This chain uses TRBV4-2 with TRBJ2-1; D gene ambiguous. CDR1 and CDR2 from the germline V gene are LGHNA and YNFKEQ. Trimming shortened V by 4 bases and J by 7 bases, and 20 bases separated the two germline ends. The CDR3 is made up of 16 amino acids. The CDR3 DNA sequence: TGTGCCAGCAGCCCAGAGACGGGTTGGGGAATTAATGAGCAGTTCTTC. Protein: CASSPETGWGINEQFF.

This clonotype has ten or more counts. V gene TRBV12-3 or TRBV12-4 combines with J gene TRBJ2-2; D is possibly TRBD2 (6 bases). Trimming removed 7 bases at V and 5 bases at J, with 14 bases between. This CDR3 contains 14 residues. The CDR3 sequence is CASNPGTPTGELFF. DNA of the CDR3: TGTGCCAGCAACCCCGGGACTCCAACCGGGGAGCTGTTTTTT.

The V gene is TRBV28, the J gene TRBJ2-7, with 7 bases identical to TRBD1. The germline V gene has CDR1 MDHEN and CDR2 SYDVKM. V lost 3 bases to trimming and J lost 2 bases; unmatched junction nucleotides: 7. This CDR3 is built from 15 residues. The CDR3 is CASSFSLDRAYEQYF. The CDR3 bases are TGTGCCAGCAGTTTCTCCTTAGACAGGGCCTACGAGCAGTACTTC.

This clonotype has at least ten counts. V is TRBV6-2 or TRBV6-3 and J is TRBJ1-2; D gene uncertain. CDR1 is MNHEY, CDR2 SVGEGT, per germline. The CDR3 loop spans 13 amino acids. The V gene lost 1 base and the J gene lost 4 bases, with 7 bases spanning the gap. In DNA, the CDR3 is TGTGCCAGCAGTTACTTTACCATCTATGGCTACACCTTC. Translating it yields CASSYFTIYGYTF.

The chain recombines TRBV7-9 with TRBJ1-1, with 8 positions matching TRBD1. The junction had 0 bases not matched to a gene; V was cut back by 6 bases and J by 3 bases. CDR1 is SEHNR and CDR2 is FQNEAQ in the germline V gene (reference sequence). This CDR3 has 12 residues. The CDR3 sequence: CASRDRDTEAFF. Here the CDR3 DNA reads TGTGCCAGCAGGGACAGGGACACTGAAGCTTTCTTT.

This clonotype has a handful of counts. The chain joins TRBV28 to TRBJ2-1; 11 bases are a match to TRBD2. J was trimmed by 8 bases and V by 9 bases; bases with no gene match: 12. CDR1 is MDHEN, CDR2 SYDVKM, per germline. The CDR3 is made up of 15 amino acids. Written as DNA, the CDR3 is TGTGCCAGTTTTGTTATTAGCGGGGGGGCCGATGAGCAGTTCTTC. Encoded protein: CASFVISGGADEQFF.

The DNA of the CDR3 is TGTGCCTGGAACAGTTGGGGCACTGAAGCTTTCTTT. Its protein is CAWNSWGTEAFF. The rearrangement joins TRBV30 to TRBJ1-1; D is undetermined. Germline assignment: CDR1 GTSNPN and CDR2 SVGIG (reference sequence). V shed 4 bases and J shed 4 bases, with 10 bases lying between them. The CDR3 spans 12 residues.